Each of the 18 T cell receptor beta chains below was sequenced from the same sample in a study of T-cell memory formation after mild COVID-19 (dated by TCRdb to about 2021). The protocol used for the library was 5' RACE. Sequencing used an Illumina NovaSeq 6000. Through fastp at Q25 and MiXCR, TCRdb rebuilt clones from the public reads, retaining in-frame beta chains. One record per CDR3 amino acid sequence lists the most common genes and DNA. This sample is represented by 150,000 to 200,000 distinct CDR3 sequences; approximately 10% of them were singletons. The biggest ten clones account for approximately 3.8% of the sample. The specimen sequenced was PBMCs or a T cell subset sorted from them (not recorded which). All receptors come from a man younger than 35 who had mild COVID-19 (a few samples of this study predate the infection). The sample titles of this study are shuffled in the database, so cell type and time point are left out; the donor was told from shared clones.

This clonotype showed up many times. The chain employs TRBV5-1 and TRBJ2-5; D perhaps matches TRBD1 (7 bases). The germline CDR1 and CDR2 sequences are SGHRS and YFSETQ. This CDR3 region has 15 residues. Trimming shortened V by 5 bases and J by 4 bases, and 18 bases separated the two germline ends. CDR3 sequence (DNA): TGCGCCAGCAGAGACCAGGGGGGCTCGGGAGAGACCCAGTACTTC. This gives the protein CASRDQGGSGETQYF.

This clonotype has at least ten counts. V is TRBV14 and J is TRBJ2-1; 11 bases agree with TRBD2. The CDR3 length is 15 residues. Germline assignment: CDR1 SGHDN and CDR2 FVKESK. Trimming removed 6 bases from V and 8 bases from J; junction bases left unmatched: 9. Here the CDR3 DNA reads TGTGCCAGCAGAATAGCGGGGGGGGAATCCCATGAGCAGTTCTTC. Translation gives CASRIAGGESHEQFF.

J is TRBJ2-5 and V is TRBV19; possibly TRBD2 for D (5 bases). The germline V and J ends were trimmed by 7 bases and 2 bases, with 11 bases remaining between them. CDR1 is LNHDA, CDR2 SQIVND, per germline (reference sequence). CDR3 size: 13 residues. CDR3 loop: CASIGKTQETQYF. In DNA, the CDR3 is TGTGCCAGTATCGGGAAAACACAAGAGACCCAGTACTTC.

V and J are TRBV6-2 or TRBV6-3 and TRBJ2-3; 10 bases are shared with TRBD1. Trimming removed 7 bases from V and 2 bases from J; junction bases left unmatched: 6. Per the germline V gene, CDR1 is MNHEY and CDR2 is SVGEGT. This CDR3 comprises 15 residues. In DNA form, the CDR3 reads TGTGCCAGCATTCCCGGGACAGGGGTCACAGATACGCAGTATTTT. It is translated as CASIPGTGVTDTQYF.

The chain employs TRBV5-5 and TRBJ2-7; D uncertain. This CDR3 contains 13 residues. Looked up from germline, CDR1 is SGHKS and CDR2 is YYEKEE (reference sequence). The V gene lost 5 bases and the J gene lost 3 bases, with 12 bases spanning the gap. The CDR3 DNA reads TGTGCCAGCAGTGGGCAGCCGGACTACGAGCAGTACTTC. Amino acids: CASSGQPDYEQYF.

The V gene is TRBV5-5, the J gene TRBJ1-2; D call uncertain. There are 12 residues in the CDR3. Trimming removed 3 bases from V and 4 bases from J, with 7 bases in between. Germline values: CDR1 SGHKS, CDR2 YYEKEE (reference sequence). The CDR3 region is CASSYRGYGYTF. DNA of the CDR3: TGTGCCAGCAGCTACCGAGGCTATGGCTACACCTTC. The full variable domain, with the rest looked up from reference TRBV5-5 and TRBJ1-2, is DAGVTQSPTHLIKTRGQQVTLRCSPISGHKSVSWYQQVLGQGPQFIFQYYEKEERGRGNFPDRFSARQFPNYSSELNVNALLLGDSALYLCASSYRGYGYTFGSGTRLTVV.

This clonotype occurred a few times. CDR3 in amino acids: CASSSRTSGGLLGSYEQYF. For the CDR3, the DNA is TGTGCCAGCAGCTCGCGGACTAGCGGAGGGCTACTGGGATCCTACGAGCAGTACTTC. V usage is TRBV5-5 and J usage is TRBJ2-7, with 10 bases aligning to TRBD2. The J segment lost 1 base and the V segment lost 3 bases, leaving 16 bases of the junction unmatched. The CDR3 consists of 19 residues. Germline CDR1 and CDR2: SGHKS and YYEKEE (reference sequence).

The chain recombines TRBV24-1 with TRBJ1-2, with D maybe TRBD1 (5 bases). V gave up 3 bases and J gave up 8 bases, with 12 bases separating them. This CDR3 has 13 amino acids. Germline CDR1 is KGHDR and CDR2 is SFDVKD. CDR3 in DNA: TGTGCCACCAGTGATCGGTGGGGGGACGGCTACACCTTC. Its protein product is CATSDRWGDGYTF.

This clonotype occurred a few times. CDR3 protein: CASSSRSSGTRESTDTQYF. The CDR3 coding sequence is TGTGCCAGCAGCTCCAGGTCGTCCGGGACTAGGGAAAGCACAGATACGCAGTATTTT. The chain joins TRBV7-2 to TRBJ2-3; 8 bases map to TRBD2. The CDR3 covers 19 residues. The ends lost 4 bases at V and 0 bases at J; junction bases unmatched: 15. Germline CDR1 SGHTA, CDR2 FQGNSA. Full variable domain (rest looked up from reference TRBV7-2 and TRBJ2-3): GAGVSQSPSNKVTEKGKDVELRCDPISGHTALYWYRQSLGQGLEFLIYFQGNSAPDKSGLPSDRFSAERTGGSVSTLTIQRTQQEDSAVYLCASSSRSSGTRESTDTQYFGPGTRLTVL.

This clonotype was found a few times. The chain links TRBV20-1 to TRBJ1-4; D is ambiguous. CDR3 length equals 12 residues. Germline V gives CDR1 DFQATT, CDR2 SNEGSKA (reference sequence). Trimming took 3 bases from V and 3 from J, leaving 5 bases between them. The CDR3 region has the DNA TGCAGTGCTAGGGGGTCTAATGAAAAACTGTTTTTT. This codes for CSARGSNEKLFF.

This clonotype was observed a few times. The V call is TRBV20-1, the J call TRBJ1-5, with 9 nucleotides matching TRBD1. This CDR3 spans 13 amino acids. V trimming: 5 bases; J trimming: 6 bases; junction bases outside the gene matches: 5. Germline assignment: CDR1 DFQATT and CDR2 SNEGSKA (reference sequence). CDR3 DNA: TGCAGTGCTGCACAGGGGGCTGGTCAGCCCCAGCATTTT. Its protein is CSAAQGAGQPQHF.

This clonotype was seen a handful of times. The chain joins TRBV5-6 to TRBJ1-5; 7 bases fit TRBD1. Germline V CDR1 and CDR2: SGHDT, YYEEEE. This CDR3 region has 14 residues. Trimming at V came to 3 bases and at J to 4 bases, leaving 4 bases not matched to a gene. The CDR3 here is CASSWGQFNQPQHF. In DNA form, the CDR3 reads TGTGCCAGCAGCTGGGGACAGTTTAATCAGCCCCAGCATTTT.

This clonotype has a count of ten or more. The V gene is TRBV7-3, the J gene TRBJ2-2, with 7 bases lining up with TRBD2. V shed 5 bases and J 6 bases; nucleotides not matched to a gene: 6. This CDR3 comprises 14 residues. The V gene's germline CDR1 is SGHTA and CDR2 FQGTGA. The CDR3 protein is CASSPQAGPGELFF. DNA of the CDR3: TGTGCCAGCAGCCCCCAAGCGGGACCCGGGGAGCTGTTTTTT.

This clonotype was picked up a small number of times. The chain carries TRBV5-1 and TRBJ2-7; no reliable D call. The ends were cut back, 7 bases at V and 2 bases at J, with 7 bases in the middle. This CDR3 region has 11 residues. CDR1 is SGHRS, CDR2 YFSETQ, per germline. CDR3 sequence reads: CASRDTYEQYF. As DNA, the CDR3 is TGCGCCAGCCGCGATACCTACGAGCAGTACTTC.

At least ten counts were recorded for this clonotype. The chain combines TRBV6-1 with TRBJ2-3; tentative D call: TRBD2 (6 bases). The CDR3 runs 15 residues. Trimming removed 7 bases from V and 0 bases from J, with 14 bases in between. The germline CDR1 and CDR2 sequences are MNHNS and SASEGT. CDR3: CASILTGASTDTQYF. CDR3 nucleotide sequence: TGTGCCAGCATCCTGACGGGAGCTAGCACAGATACGCAGTATTTT.

The rearrangement uses TRBV6-5 and TRBJ2-5, with TRBD2 identical over 8 bases. The V gene end was trimmed by 3 bases and the J gene end by 6 bases; junction bases not matched to a gene: 3. In germline, CDR1 is MNHEY, CDR2 SVGAGI. The CDR3 loop spans 13 amino acids. Written as DNA, the CDR3 is TGTGCCAGCAGTTATTCGGGGGGGAAGACCCAGTACTTC. Protein: CASSYSGGKTQYF.

At least ten counts were recorded for this clonotype. The V gene is TRBV29-1, the J gene TRBJ2-5; D uncertain. Germline values: CDR1 SQVTM, CDR2 ANQGSEA. V shed 0 bases and J shed 4 bases, with 9 bases lying between them. This CDR3 is built from 13 residues. Here the CDR3 reads CSVEDPAGETQYF. In nucleotides, the CDR3 is TGCAGCGTTGAAGATCCCGCAGGAGAGACCCAGTACTTC.

This clonotype appeared a few times. The V and J genes are TRBV7-8 and TRBJ2-5; no definite D call. Germline loops: CDR1 SGHVS, CDR2 FQNEAQ. This CDR3 is 14 amino acids long. The V end lost 2 bases, the J end lost 3 bases, and 10 bases lay between the germline ends. CDR3 nucleotides: TGTGCCAGCAGCTTACGCGAATCGGAAGAGACCCAGTACTTC. It is translated as CASSLRESEETQYF.